A selection of T cell receptor beta chains follows, all from one sample in a study of cytomegalovirus exposure and HLA in healthy donors. The method was immunoSEQ multiplex PCR; TCRdb's version includes in-frame clones alone and lacks a portion of them. The table has about 150,000 clones, under 70% seen once; the top ten hold 8% to 13%. The sample was PBMCs. The receptors shown here come from a man aged 25 to 40 in good health and CMV-seropositive. Each CDR3 is given with its conserved first and last residue. D genes are given only for firm matches. Clone size is shown for a subset of rows, as once, few, many or a class of expanded clone.

V gene: TRBV10-3
J gene: TRBJ1-1
D gene: NA
clone size: NA
CDR3 protein: CAISERTEEAFF
CDR3 DNA: TGTGCCATCAGTGAGCGGACAGAAGAAGCTTTCTTT

V gene: TRBV5-5
J gene: TRBJ2-3
D gene: TRBD2
clone size: NA
CDR3 protein: CASSYRLAGGPTDTQYF
CDR3 DNA: TGTGCCAGCAGTTACCGACTAGCGGGAGGGCCAACAGATACGCAGTATTTT

V gene: TRBV28
J gene: TRBJ1-3
D gene: TRBD1
clone size: NA
CDR3 protein: CASSSPTGVSGNTIYF
CDR3 DNA: TGTGCCAGCAGTTCACCGACAGGGGTCTCTGGAAACACCATATATTTT

V gene: TRBV5-1
J gene: TRBJ2-5
D gene: TRBD1
clone size: NA
CDR3 protein: CASSLDRGQKTQYF
CDR3 DNA: TGCGCCAGCAGCCTGGACAGGGGGCAAAAGACCCAGTACTTC

V gene: TRBV6-6
J gene: TRBJ2-5
D gene: TRBD1
clone size: NA
CDR3 protein: CASSQGAETQYF
CDR3 DNA: TGTGCCAGCAGTCAGGGGGCAGAGACCCAGTACTTC

V gene: TRBV5-1
J gene: TRBJ2-5
D gene: NA
clone size: NA
CDR3 protein: CASSLNQGAETQYF
CDR3 DNA: TGCGCCAGCAGCTTGAACCAGGGTGCTGAGACCCAGTACTTC

V gene: TRBV18
J gene: TRBJ1-2
D gene: NA
clone size: NA
CDR3 protein: CASSPAAGYGYTF
CDR3 DNA: TGTGCCAGCTCACCAGCAGCGGGATATGGCTACACCTTC

V gene: TRBV9
J gene: TRBJ2-1
D gene: NA
clone size: NA
CDR3 protein: CASSVGPGLYNEQFF
CDR3 DNA: TGTGCCAGCAGCGTAGGGCCGGGACTCTACAATGAGCAGTTCTTC

V gene: TRBV19
J gene: TRBJ2-5
D gene: TRBD2
clone size: NA
CDR3 protein: CASSIGLAGRETQYF
CDR3 DNA: TGTGCCAGTAGTATTGGACTAGCGGGTCGCGAGACCCAGTACTTC

V gene: TRBV6-5
J gene: TRBJ1-1
D gene: NA
clone size: once
CDR3 protein: CASSYSISGLATEAFF
CDR3 DNA: TGTGCCAGCAGTTACTCGATATCAGGGTTGGCCACTGAAGCTTTCTTT

V gene: TRBV10-3
J gene: TRBJ1-1
D gene: NA
clone size: NA
CDR3 protein: CAISDWSDHENTEAFF
CDR3 DNA: TGTGCCATCAGTGATTGGAGTGACCACGAGAACACTGAAGCTTTCTTT

V gene: TRBV7-2
J gene: TRBJ2-2
D gene: NA
clone size: NA
CDR3 protein: CASSLWSSGELFF
CDR3 DNA: TGTGCCAGCAGCTTATGGAGCAGCGGGGAGCTGTTTTTT

V gene: TRBV4-1
J gene: TRBJ2-7
D gene: NA
clone size: NA
CDR3 protein: CASSQDVPGIRYEQYF
CDR3 DNA: TGCGCCAGCAGCCAAGATGTGCCAGGGATTCGCTACGAGCAGTACTTC

V gene: TRBV27
J gene: TRBJ2-7
D gene: TRBD2
clone size: NA
CDR3 protein: CASSFKRGLSYEQYF
CDR3 DNA: TGTGCCAGCAGTTTCAAGCGGGGGCTCTCCTACGAGCAGTACTTC

V gene: TRBV27
J gene: TRBJ2-5
D gene: NA
clone size: NA
CDR3 protein: CASSTYSRGYQETQYF
CDR3 DNA: TGTGCCAGCAGTACCTACTCTAGGGGGTACCAAGAGACCCAGTACTTC

V gene: TRBV19
J gene: TRBJ1-3
D gene: NA
clone size: NA
CDR3 protein: CASSIDYSSGNTIYF
CDR3 DNA: TGTGCCAGTAGTATAGATTACAGCTCTGGAAACACCATATATTTT

V gene: TRBV7-9
J gene: TRBJ2-1
D gene: TRBD2
clone size: NA
CDR3 protein: CSSSLYPGGLAGGHEQFF
CDR3 DNA: TGTTCCAGCAGCCTTTATCCGGGAGGACTAGCGGGAGGGCACGAGCAGTTCTTC

V gene: TRBV19
J gene: TRBJ1-1
D gene: NA
clone size: NA
CDR3 protein: CASSRRRGMNTEAFF
CDR3 DNA: TGTGCCAGTAGTAGGAGACGGGGAATGAACACTGAAGCTTTCTTT

V gene: TRBV5-1
J gene: TRBJ1-1
D gene: TRBD1
clone size: NA
CDR3 protein: CASGAGTGNTEAFF
CDR3 DNA: TGCGCCAGCGGGGCCGGGACAGGGAACACTGAAGCTTTCTTT

V gene: TRBV6-5
J gene: TRBJ1-4
D gene: NA
clone size: NA
CDR3 protein: CASSYSIGSMEKLFF
CDR3 DNA: TGTGCCAGCAGTTACTCGATCGGTTCGATGGAAAAACTGTTTTTT

V gene: TRBV7-8
J gene: TRBJ2-7
D gene: TRBD1
clone size: few
CDR3 protein: CASSPSRDRGLEEQYF
CDR3 DNA: TGTGCCAGCAGTCCTTCCCGGGACAGGGGTTTAGAGGAGCAGTACTTC

V gene: TRBV7-9
J gene: TRBJ2-3
D gene: TRBD2
clone size: NA
CDR3 protein: CASSSPGLAGGDTQYF
CDR3 DNA: TGTGCCAGCAGCTCCCCGGGACTAGCGGGAGGAGATACGCAGTATTTT

V gene: TRBV21-1
J gene: TRBJ2-7
D gene: NA
clone size: NA
CDR3 protein: CASSFGTNSYEQYF
CDR3 DNA: TGTGCCAGCAGCTTCGGGACTAACTCCTACGAGCAGTACTTC

V gene: TRBV9
J gene: TRBJ2-5
D gene: TRBD2
clone size: once
CDR3 protein: CASSTQHRAGGETQYF
CDR3 DNA: TGTGCCAGCAGCACGCAGCACAGGGCGGGGGGAGAGACCCAGTACTTC

V gene: TRBV15
J gene: TRBJ2-2
D gene: NA
clone size: few
CDR3 protein: CATSRGGGELFF
CDR3 DNA: TGTGCCACCAGCAGAGGCGGGGGGGAGCTGTTTTTT

V gene: TRBV15
J gene: TRBJ2-1
D gene: TRBD2
clone size: NA
CDR3 protein: CATGAGLAGEPYNEQFF
CDR3 DNA: TGTGCCACCGGTGCGGGACTAGCGGGAGAACCCTACAATGAGCAGTTCTTC

V gene: TRBV16
J gene: TRBJ1-5
D gene: NA
clone size: few
CDR3 protein: CASSQSGVSNQPQHF
CDR3 DNA: TGTGCCAGCAGCCAATCAGGGGTATCAAATCAGCCCCAGCATTTT

V gene: TRBV21-1
J gene: TRBJ2-2
D gene: NA
clone size: NA
CDR3 protein: CAREVWGSGSTGELFF
CDR3 DNA: NA

V gene: TRBV2
J gene: TRBJ1-3
D gene: TRBD1
clone size: NA
CDR3 protein: CASSIGQGGNTIYF
CDR3 DNA: TGTGCCAGCAGTATAGGACAGGGGGGAAACACCATATATTTT

V gene: TRBV5-4
J gene: TRBJ2-7
D gene: TRBD1
clone size: NA
CDR3 protein: CASSRDRGREQYF
CDR3 DNA: TGTGCCAGCAGCAGGGACAGGGGGCGCGAGCAGTACTTC

V gene: TRBV11-2
J gene: TRBJ2-7
D gene: TRBD1
clone size: NA
CDR3 protein: CASSARQGAYEQYF
CDR3 DNA: TGTGCCAGCAGCGCCCGACAGGGGGCCTACGAGCAGTACTTC

V gene: TRBV5-1
J gene: TRBJ2-7
D gene: TRBD1
clone size: NA
CDR3 protein: CASSNGQGGHEQYF
CDR3 DNA: TGCGCCAGCAGCAACGGACAGGGTGGCCACGAGCAGTACTTC

V gene: TRBV2
J gene: TRBJ2-7
D gene: NA
clone size: NA
CDR3 protein: CASTPYSEQYF
CDR3 DNA: TGTGCCAGCACTCCCTATAGCGAGCAGTACTTC

V gene: TRBV6-1
J gene: TRBJ2-1
D gene: TRBD1
clone size: once
CDR3 protein: CASRPGTGISNEQFF
CDR3 DNA: TGTGCCAGCAGACCCGGGACAGGGATTTCAAATGAGCAGTTCTTC

V gene: TRBV13
J gene: TRBJ2-7
D gene: TRBD1
clone size: NA
CDR3 protein: CASSSSWTGSYEQYF
CDR3 DNA: TGTGCCAGCAGCTCCTCTTGGACAGGCTCCTACGAGCAGTACTTC

V gene: TRBV4-2
J gene: TRBJ1-1
D gene: NA
clone size: few
CDR3 protein: CASSPQGRENTEAFF
CDR3 DNA: TGTGCCAGCAGCCCACAGGGACGGGAGAACACTGAAGCTTTCTTT

V gene: TRBV2
J gene: TRBJ2-3
D gene: NA
clone size: NA
CDR3 protein: CASSPVDTQYF
CDR3 DNA: TGTGCCAGCAGCCCCGTAGATACGCAGTATTTT

V gene: TRBV6-5
J gene: TRBJ2-5
D gene: NA
clone size: NA
CDR3 protein: CASSYRSRGEAETQYF
CDR3 DNA: TGTGCCAGCAGTTACAGATCAAGGGGCGAGGCTGAGACCCAGTACTTC

V gene: TRBV7-9
J gene: TRBJ1-1
D gene: NA
clone size: NA
CDR3 protein: CSSSRETNTEAFF
CDR3 DNA: TGTTCCAGCAGCCGCGAAACGAACACTGAAGCTTTCTTT

V gene: TRBV7-2
J gene: TRBJ2-1
D gene: NA
clone size: NA
CDR3 protein: CATSLGGNEQFF
CDR3 DNA: TGTGCCACCTCCCTCGGGGGCAATGAGCAGTTCTTC

V gene: TRBV5-4
J gene: TRBJ1-5
D gene: NA
clone size: few
CDR3 protein: CASSSQVDSQPQHF
CDR3 DNA: TGTGCCAGCAGCTCGCAGGTGGATTCTCAGCCCCAGCATTTT

V gene: TRBV9
J gene: TRBJ2-7
D gene: TRBD1
clone size: NA
CDR3 protein: CASSVSAGGTGYEQYF
CDR3 DNA: TGTGCCAGCAGCGTTAGCGCTGGGGGGACAGGTTACGAGCAGTACTTC

V gene: TRBV11-3
J gene: TRBJ1-2
D gene: NA
clone size: NA
CDR3 protein: CASSLYAGTTYGYTF
CDR3 DNA: TGTGCCAGCAGCTTATATGCGGGAACCACCTATGGCTACACCTTC

V gene: TRBV7-7
J gene: TRBJ2-1
D gene: TRBD2
clone size: NA
CDR3 protein: CASSPNGRSYNEQFF
CDR3 DNA: TGTGCCAGCAGCCCCAACGGGAGGTCCTACAATGAGCAGTTCTTC